A single sample gave rise to the 23 T cell receptor beta chains below, sequenced in a study of blood T cell repertoires in COVID-19. Using immunoSEQ multiplex PCR, the repertoire was profiled, and TCRdb retains in-frame clones only, with some absent. The repertoire holds under 200,000 clones, with around 83% as singletons. The sample taken for sequencing was peripheral blood. The receptors shown here come from a woman in her forties with acute or convalescent COVID-19.

The V and J genes are TRBV13 and TRBJ1-2; 7 positions match TRBD1. Germline V gene data show CDR1 as PRHDT and CDR2 as FYEKMQ (reference sequence). Trimming cost V 3 bases and J 2 bases; bases outside gene matches: 3. CDR3 length equals 14 residues. The CDR3 is CASSLGRGNYGYTF. The CDR3, as DNA: TGTGCCAGCAGCTTGGGCAGGGGGAACTATGGCTACACCTTC.

The chain couples TRBV9 to TRBJ2-3; D might be TRBD2 (6 bases). The CDR3 extends over 14 amino acids. CDR1 SGDLS and CDR2 YYNGEE come from the germline V gene. Deletions cut 3 bases from V and 0 bases from J, with 8 bases between. This CDR3 is CASSEGLSTDTQYF. The CDR3 region has the DNA TGTGCCAGCAGCGAAGGACTAAGCACAGATACGCAGTATTTT.

This rearrangement joins TRBV18 to TRBJ2-5; perhaps TRBD1 as D (7 bases). V lost 6 bases to trimming and J lost 1 base, with 12 bases between them. Per germline, CDR1 KGHSH and CDR2 LQKENI. The CDR3 spans 14 residues. In DNA, the CDR3 is TGTGCCAGCTCGTGGAGGGACAGCCAAGAGACCCAGTACTTC. Its translation: CASSWRDSQETQYF. The whole variable domain, filled in from reference TRBV18 and TRBJ2-5, reads NAGVMQNPRHLVRRRGQEARLRCSPMKGHSHVYWYRQLPEEGLKFMVYLQKENIIDESGMPKERFSAEFPKEGPSILRIQQVVRGDSAAYFCASSWRDSQETQYFGPGTRLLVL.

V is TRBV11-2 and J is TRBJ1-1, with D unclear. The V end was cut by 1 base, the J end by 8 bases, with 17 bases between. The CDR3 has 15 residues. CDR1 SGHAT and CDR2 FQNNGV come from the germline V gene. The CDR3 DNA reads TGTGCCAGCAGCTTAGCCCTTTTGACGGGCGGGGAAGCTTTCTTT. Its protein product is CASSLALLTGGEAFF. Drawing the rest from reference TRBV11-2 and TRBJ1-1, the complete variable domain is EAGVAQSPRYKIIEKRQSVAFWCNPISGHATLYWYQQILGQGPKLLIQFQNNGVVDDSQLPKDRFSAERLKGVDSTLKIQPAKLEDSAVYLCASSLALLTGGEAFFGQGTRLTVV.

V gene TRBV29-1 combines with J gene TRBJ1-1, with 9 nucleotides matching TRBD1. The CDR3 has 12 amino acids. Germline V gene lookup returns CDR1 SQVTM and CDR2 ANQGSEA. The V and J ends lost 6 bases and 7 bases, in that order; junction bases with no gene match: 6. CDR3: CSVTGQGDEAFF. DNA for the CDR3: TGCAGCGTAACGGGACAGGGTGATGAAGCTTTCTTT.

For the CDR3, the DNA is TGCGCCAGGAAACCAGGGACAGGGGGCCCCCTTGGAAGCAATCAGCCCCAGCATTTT. As protein: CARKPGTGGPLGSNQPQHF. The V and J genes are TRBV10-2 and TRBJ1-5, with 12 bases fitting TRBD1. This CDR3 comprises 19 residues. From germline, CDR1 is WSHSY and CDR2 SAAADI. V lost 9 bases to trimming and J lost 1 base; unmatched junction nucleotides: 16.

The chain joins TRBV2 to TRBJ2-3; TRBD1 matches 10 bases. The CDR3 is made up of 15 amino acids. The junction had 9 bases not matched to a gene; V was cut back by 6 bases and J by 6 bases. Germline V gives CDR1 SNHLY, CDR2 FYNNEI. The chain's CDR3 is CASSQGQGNWDTQYF. CDR3 DNA sequence: TGTGCCAGCAGCCAGGGACAGGGGAATTGGGATACGCAGTATTTT. The full variable domain, in which reference TRBV2 and TRBJ2-3 provide the parts outside the CDR3, is EPEVTQTPSHQVTQMGQEVILRCVPISNHLYFYWYRQILGQKVEFLVSFYNNEISEKSEIFDDQFSVERPDGSNFTLKIRSTKLEDSAMYFCASSQGQGNWDTQYFGPGTRLTVL.

The rearrangement uses TRBV29-1 and TRBJ1-4; D remains ambiguous. This CDR3 is built from 13 residues. V dropped 7 bases and J dropped 7 bases, with 16 bases sitting between them. The germline gives CDR1 SQVTM, CDR2 ANQGSEA. The CDR3 region has the DNA TGCAGCGCCGGCACGCTCGAGGCTGAAAAACTGTTTTTT. As protein: CSAGTLEAEKLFF.

This clone came up a few times. J is TRBJ1-1 and V is TRBV3-1 (or the pseudogene TRBV3-2); D unresolved. CDR1 and CDR2 from the germline V gene are LGHDT and YNNKEL (reference sequence). The CDR3 totals 14 residues. The V end lost 4 bases, the J end lost 1 base, and 10 bases lay between the germline ends. The CDR3 region has the DNA TGTGCCAGCAGCCGGATGACTTCGAACACTGAAGCTTTCTTT. The encoded protein is CASSRMTSNTEAFF.

This chain connects TRBV3-1 (or the pseudogene TRBV3-2) to TRBJ2-7, with a tentative D call TRBD1 (5 bases). Germline CDR1 reads LGHDT; CDR2 reads YNNKEL (reference sequence). Trimming took off 7 bases at V and 6 bases at J, with 16 bases between the two ends. This CDR3 spans 13 amino acids. Written as DNA, the CDR3 is TGTGCCAGCAACCTTCACCAGGGTGGCGAGCAGTACTTC. Translating it yields CASNLHQGGEQYF.

This clone was observed a single time. This sequence joins TRBV7-9 and TRBJ2-5, with 7 bases lining up with TRBD1. The CDR3 contains 14 residues. The germline V gene encodes CDR1 SEHNR and CDR2 FQNEAQ (reference sequence). V lost 5 bases, J lost 4 bases, and 7 bases stayed unmatched. CDR3 in amino acids: CASSLRTGLETQYF. DNA of the CDR3: TGTGCCAGCAGCCTCAGGACAGGTTTAGAGACCCAGTACTTC.

This clone was seen a handful of times. This chain joins TRBV2 and TRBJ2-7; D remains ambiguous. This CDR3 comprises 12 residues. Trimming took off 4 bases at V and 4 bases at J, with 8 bases between the two ends. From germline, CDR1 is SNHLY and CDR2 FYNNEI. The CDR3 spells CASSAERYEQYF. Written as DNA, the CDR3 is TGTGCCAGCAGTGCCGAGAGGTACGAGCAGTACTTC.

The chain carries TRBV18 and TRBJ1-1; D unclear. The germline CDR1 and CDR2 sequences are KGHSH and LQKENI. CDR3 length: 14 amino acids. Trimming took 0 bases from V and 8 from J, leaving 13 bases between them. CDR3 coding DNA: TGTGCCAGCTCACCACCGGTTCCGAGCCACGAAGCTTTCTTT. This gives the protein CASSPPVPSHEAFF.

This clone was counted between two and nine times. The chain has TRBV2 and TRBJ1-1; D unresolved. V dropped 5 bases and J dropped 2 bases, with 9 bases sitting between them. The CDR3 contains 13 residues. The V gene's germline CDR1 is SNHLY and CDR2 FYNNEI. CDR3 in DNA: TGTGCCAGCAGTACAGATTTTAACACTGAAGCTTTCTTT. Its protein product is CASSTDFNTEAFF. Together with reference TRBV2 and TRBJ1-1, the CDR3 gives the full variable domain: EPEVTQTPSHQVTQMGQEVILRCVPISNHLYFYWYRQILGQKVEFLVSFYNNEISEKSEIFDDQFSVERPDGSNFTLKIRSTKLEDSAMYFCASSTDFNTEAFFGQGTRLTVV.

The chain couples TRBV7-9 to TRBJ1-4; 9 bases agree with TRBD1. J lost 3 bases, V lost 1 base, and 12 bases had no gene match. The CDR3 has 19 amino acids. CDR1 and CDR2 (germline): SEHNR, FQNEAQ (reference sequence). CDR3 sequence reads: CASSLVAGQGFIANEKLFF. CDR3 coding DNA: TGTGCCAGCAGCTTAGTGGCGGGACAGGGTTTTATCGCTAATGAAAAACTGTTTTTT.

The chain joins TRBV9 to TRBJ2-5, with a weak D call TRBD2 (5 bases). There are 13 residues in the CDR3. V was trimmed by 5 bases and J by 2 bases, leaving 10 bases between them. Germline V lookup: CDR1 SGDLS, CDR2 YYNGEE. The CDR3 protein is CASRASGQETQYF. The CDR3 nucleotides read TGTGCCAGCAGAGCCTCGGGACAAGAGACCCAGTACTTC. Full variable domain (missing parts from reference TRBV9 and TRBJ2-5): DSGVTQTPKHLITATGQRVTLRCSPRSGDLSVYWYQQSLDQGLQFLIQYYNGEERAKGNILERFSAQQFPDLHSELNLSSLELGDSALYFCASRASGQETQYFGPGTRLLVL.

This chain connects TRBV12-3 or TRBV12-4 to TRBJ2-3; tentatively, D is TRBD1 (5 bases). The CDR3 covers 12 residues. V lost 7 bases, J lost 4 bases, and 9 bases lay in between. The CDR3 DNA sequence: TGTGCCAGCAAGGGGTCCGCAGATACGCAGTATTTT. Translation: CASKGSADTQYF.

V is TRBV30 and J is TRBJ2-2, with D uncertain. The CDR3 length is 13 residues. Germline V CDR1 and CDR2: GTSNPN, SVGIG (reference sequence). Trimming removed 5 bases at V and 0 bases at J, with 7 bases between. The CDR3 sequence: CAWEQTNTGELFF. CDR3 in DNA: TGTGCCTGGGAACAGACGAACACCGGGGAGCTGTTTTTT.

The rearrangement uses TRBV7-9 and TRBJ1-1; 7 nucleotides line up with TRBD1. With V trimmed by 5 bases and J by 8 bases, 5 bases remained unmatched. This CDR3 is 12 amino acids long. Germline assignment: CDR1 SEHNR and CDR2 FQNEAQ (reference sequence). The CDR3 here is CASSRTGWEAFF. In DNA form, the CDR3 reads TGTGCCAGCAGCCGGACAGGCTGGGAAGCTTTCTTT.

The chain recombines TRBV10-3 with TRBJ2-3; a weak D match, TRBD2 (5 bases). This CDR3 has 15 residues. Germline V gives CDR1 ENHRY, CDR2 SYGVKD. V lost 2 bases and J 7 bases, leaving 16 bases between the germline ends. The CDR3 nucleotides are TGTGCCATCAGTGAGCGGACTCCTGGCGCCAATACGCAGTATTTT. It is translated as CAISERTPGANTQYF.

The sample holds a few counts of this clone. This chain connects TRBV19 to TRBJ1-5, with D tentatively TRBD1 (6 bases). This CDR3 spans 16 amino acids. The V end lost 2 bases, the J end lost 2 bases, and 13 bases lay between the germline ends. The germline CDR1 and CDR2 sequences are LNHDA and SQIVND (reference sequence). The CDR3 coding sequence is TGTGCCAGTAGTATATGGGGGCAGGCCCGCAATCAGCCCCAGCATTTT. Translation: CASSIWGQARNQPQHF.

The chain couples TRBV29-1 to TRBJ1-1, with D possibly being TRBD1 (5 bases). Germline V gene sequence: CDR1 SQVTM, CDR2 ANQGSEA. CDR3 length equals 14 residues. V was pared by 6 bases and J by 0 bases, with 14 bases between. The CDR3 protein is CSVARGNMNTEAFF. CDR3 DNA: TGCAGCGTCGCTCGGGGGAATATGAACACTGAAGCTTTCTTT.

The chain recombines TRBV9 with TRBJ1-2, with D perhaps matching TRBD1 (6 bases). Trimming removed 2 bases from V and 2 bases from J, with 10 bases in between. There are 14 residues in the CDR3. The germline V gene has CDR1 SGDLS and CDR2 YYNGEE. The CDR3 region is CASSVEQGNYGYTF. CDR3 coding DNA: TGTGCCAGCAGCGTGGAACAGGGAAACTATGGCTACACCTTC.